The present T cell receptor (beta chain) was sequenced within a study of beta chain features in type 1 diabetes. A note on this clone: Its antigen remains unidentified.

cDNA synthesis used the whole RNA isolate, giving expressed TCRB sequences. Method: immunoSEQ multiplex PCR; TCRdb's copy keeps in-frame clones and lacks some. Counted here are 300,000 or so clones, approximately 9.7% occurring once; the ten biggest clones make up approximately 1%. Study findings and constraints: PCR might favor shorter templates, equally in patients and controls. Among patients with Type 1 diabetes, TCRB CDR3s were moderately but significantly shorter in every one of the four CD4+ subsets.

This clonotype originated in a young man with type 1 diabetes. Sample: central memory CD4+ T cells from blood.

For the CDR3, the DNA is TGTGCCAGCAGACAAGACAGGGGCAATCAGCCCCAGCATTTT. Translation: CASRQDRGNQPQHF. The chain employs TRBV6-5 and TRBJ1-5; TRBD1 aligns across 7 bases. This CDR3 is built from 14 residues. Germline values: CDR1 MNHEY, CDR2 SVGAGI. Trimming at V came to 6 bases and at J to 2 bases, leaving 4 bases not matched to a gene.